The sequence of this TCR beta chain was determined in a study of CD8+ T cells in alopecia areata listed by TCRdb under 2018. Study-wide context: Treated patients were enrolled in an open-label pilot trial of oral tofacitinib, 5 to 10 mg twice daily, for moderate-to-severe alopecia areata. RNA was extracted with the PAXgene miRNA kit for fixed scalp, the miRNeasy kit for PBMCs, and the RNeasy kit for mouse skin. Human TCRbeta sequencing covered scalp tissue and sorted CD4+ and CD8+ peripheral blood T cells from patchy and totalis/universalis alopecia areata patients and healthy controls. immunoSEQ multiplex PCR using 35 Vbeta forward primers and 13 Jbeta reverse primers was used to amplify TCRbeta CDR3 regions. Biopsies were taken from tofacitinib-treated patients at baseline and again at 4 and 24 weeks into treatment, and several of those patients also had a later scalp biopsy. The study used high-throughput TCRbeta sequencing to examine T cell clonal expansion in alopecia areata, in both the C3H/HeJ mouse model and human patients. Patients stayed on tofacitinib for 6 to 18 months and then had 6 months of follow-up off drug so that delayed response and recurrence could be assessed. Scalp clonality was compared among normal scalp (n=4), patchy alopecia areata scalp (n=8), and alopecia totalis/universalis scalp (n=8). Beyond this particular receptor, the publication reports: Scalp TCR repertoire analysis is complicated because resident alphabeta T cells in normal human skin are also sequenced, whereas mouse skin is dominated by gammadelta T cells. Higher clonality and more expanded CD8+ clones were observed in lesional scalp than in normal scalp, particularly in alopecia totalis/universalis, a finding suggestive of antigenic drive. Compared with mice, TCR sequences shared between patients were less clear, possibly partly because of HLA diversity across the patient population.

Interpreted using the paper, the time point label stands for: baseline before oral tofacitinib. From alopecia areata patients, peripheral blood was collected along with lesional scalp punch biopsies. PBMCs were isolated by density centrifugation and stained for CD3, CD4 and CD8, and CD4+ and CD8+ T cells were sorted on a FACSAria. From its cysteine to its phenylalanine, the CDR3 spans 10 amino acids. Of the read, only the CDR3 DNA is kept; its 30 bases are in frame from base 1. The germline V gene (reference sequence) yields DFQATT for CDR1 and SNEGSKA for CDR2. The junction carries 4 bases between V and J, which are trimmed by 1 base and 7 bases respectively. This clone has more than one count but fewer than ten. Its target antigen remains unknown. Nothing much larger sits one base from this clone, and base qualities are not available. Library construction relied on the immunoSEQ multiplex PCR assay. For TCR sequencing, RNA was extracted from every sample and reverse transcribed into cDNA to serve as template. SuperScript III was used for first-strand cDNA synthesis, primed with a 2:1 mix of oligo-dT and random hexamers. A synthetic immune receptor repertoire was used to gauge amplification bias, and whatever bias remained was removed computationally. On the study's bioinformatics: Raw reads were preprocessed to remove errors, and CDR3 was defined by IMGT conventions from the conserved cysteine to phenylalanine. To get clonality, Shannon entropy was normalized by log2 of the number of productive unique TCRs and the result was subtracted from 1. Scalp TCRbeta sequences were cross-referenced with sorted blood CD4 and CD8 repertoires so that the CD4 or CD8 identity of scalp clones could be inferred. TCRdb provides this immuneACCESS table in a form limited to in-frame rearrangements. Some clones are lacking; in checked studies, under half of them reflect an unresolved V gene, and why the rest are absent is not known. Clonal size and the V and J genes are those of that table, whereas D and trimming came from the DNA. This sample gives 55,000 to 75,000 clones in total; around half of them show up just once. The ten largest account for about 15% of the sample.

The receptor's source is a human donor with alopecia areata. The sequencing used CD8+ T cells sorted from blood, collected at week 0. In this chain, TRBV20-1 is recombined with TRBJ2-5, with the D segment identity uncertain. The CDR3 sequence is CSARVGTQYF. Read as DNA, the sequence is TGCAGTGCTAGAGTGGGGACCCAGTACTTC.